This T cell receptor beta chain was captured in a study of cytomegalovirus exposure and HLA in healthy donors. General study points: It was confirmed in vitro that three of the CMV-associated chains were specific for CMV antigens.

Profiled with immunoSEQ multiplex PCR; TCRdb holds only in-frame clones, not every one. The table records 200,000 or so clones, around four fifths of them present only once. This clone has a single count. What it recognizes is unknown. Germline values: CDR1 MDHEN, CDR2 SYDVKM. V lost 4 bases and J lost 0; bases outside the gene matches: 8. The CDR3 contains 16 residues. The rearrangement links TRBV28 to TRBJ2-7; 8 bases align to TRBD1. Sequencing was done on a sample of PBMCs. The receptor comes from a young woman in good health and CMV-seronegative. This CDR3 is CASSSVFRGPSYEQYF. The CDR3 DNA reads as TGTGCCAGCAGTTCGGTATTCAGGGGGCCCTCCTACGAGCAGTACTTC.